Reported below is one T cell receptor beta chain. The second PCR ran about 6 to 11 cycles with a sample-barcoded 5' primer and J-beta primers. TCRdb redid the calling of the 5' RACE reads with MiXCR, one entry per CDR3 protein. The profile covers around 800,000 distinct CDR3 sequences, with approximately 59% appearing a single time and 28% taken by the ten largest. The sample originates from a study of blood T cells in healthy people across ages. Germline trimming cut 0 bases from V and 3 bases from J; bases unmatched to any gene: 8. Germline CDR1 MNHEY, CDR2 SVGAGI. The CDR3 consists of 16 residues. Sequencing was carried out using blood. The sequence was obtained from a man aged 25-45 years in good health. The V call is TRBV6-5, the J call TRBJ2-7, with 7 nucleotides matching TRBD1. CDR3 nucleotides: TGTGCCAGCAGTTACTCGATATTGACAGGGAACTACGAGCAGTACTTC. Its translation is CASSYSILTGNYEQYF.